This T cell receptor (beta chain) was documented in a study of vaccination and CD4 T cells after COVID-19. The CDR3 extends over 15 amino acids. From germline, CDR1 is ENHRY and CDR2 SYGVKD. V gave up 8 bases and J gave up 1 base; unmatched junction bases: 10. Scientists ran DNA taken from cultured CD4+ T cells through the Oncomine TCR Beta short-read assay for sequencing. TCRdb ran MiXCR on the PCR reads and lists one entry per CDR3 protein. The sample contains around 15,000 distinct CDR3 sequences, about two fifths of which appear only once. This clonotype was counted a few times. Its specificity is not known. Treatment here: approximately nine-day PBMC culture with coronavirus spike peptide pools or control peptides (ViraFEST assay).

This TCR came from a human donor who had recovered from COVID-19. The chain uses TRBV10-3 and TRBJ1-1; 7 bases line up with TRBD1. Here the sequenced sample was CD4+ T cells from blood, cultured in vitro, taken before SARS-CoV-2 vaccination. The CDR3 DNA is TGTGCCATCGCCACCGGGCAGGGGGAGAACACTGAAGCTTTCTTT. Amino acids: CAIATGQGENTEAFF.